A selection of T cell receptor beta chains follows, all from one sample in a study of cytotoxic CD8 clonotypes in ibrutinib-treated CLL. Method: immunoSEQ multiplex PCR; TCRdb's copy keeps in-frame clones and lacks some. Of tens of thousands of clones in the sample, roughly 70% are singletons; the top ten hold around 43%. The source material was PBMCs, sampled after 12 months of ibrutinib treatment. The receptors were gathered from a human donor with chronic lymphocytic leukemia. Each CDR3 is given with its conserved first and last residue. A D gene is named only where the DNA matches it firmly. The listing skips clone size in some rows; elsewhere it reads once, few, many or a size class.

v_call	j_call	d_call	clone_size	cdr3_length	cdr3_aa	cdr3_nt
TRBV30	TRBJ1-4	-	-	15	CAWSVRGPEDEKLFF	TGTGCCTGGAGTGTACGGGGGCCGGAAGATGAAAAACTGTTTTTT
TRBV7-8	TRBJ2-2	-	-	13	CASSRSRTGELFF	TGTGCCAGCAGTCGTAGTCGCACCGGGGAGCTGTTTTTT
TRBV11-2	TRBJ2-7	-	few	12	CASSLSTYEQYF	TGTGCCAGCAGCTTATCTACCTACGAGCAGTACTTC
TRBV9	TRBJ2-3	-	-	16	CASSPRVRLNTDTQYF	TGTGCCAGCAGCCCCAGGGTGCGTTTAAACACAGATACGCAGTATTTT
TRBV18	TRBJ2-5	-	-	11	CASSPEETQYF	TGTGCCAGCTCACCCGAAGAGACCCAGTACTTC
TRBV7-6	TRBJ2-2	TRBD2	-	16	CASSLGLAANTGELFF	TGTGCCAGCAGCTTGGGACTAGCAGCGAACACCGGGGAGCTGTTTTTT
TRBV19	TRBJ1-5	-	-	14	CASSSRRGNQPQHF	TGTGCCAGTAGTTCGCGAAGAGGGAATCAGCCCCAGCATTTT
TRBV15	TRBJ1-3	-	-	19	CATSRDSRGSDRSGNTIYF	TGTGCCACCAGCAGAGATTCGCGCGGTTCCGACAGGTCTGGAAACACCATATATTTT
TRBV7-3	TRBJ2-2	-	-	16	CASTRTGTPNTGELFF	TGTGCCAGCACCCGCACCGGGACTCCCAACACCGGGGAGCTGTTTTTT
TRBV6-6	TRBJ2-5	-	-	13	CASSYSLHKTQYF	TGTGCCAGCAGTTACTCGTTACACAAGACCCAGTACTTC
TRBV18	TRBJ1-1	-	-	13	CASSLGRDTEAFF	TGTGCCAGCTCACTGGGAAGGGACACTGAAGCTTTCTTT
TRBV10-3	TRBJ2-1	-	few	13	CATRLDRANEQFF	TGTGCCACCCGACTAGACCGGGCGAATGAGCAGTTCTTC
TRBV2	TRBJ1-5	TRBD1	-	16	CASSEPRRTGNQPQHF	TGTGCCAGCAGTGAACCTCGCAGGACAGGGAATCAGCCCCAGCATTTT
TRBV11-1	TRBJ2-1	-	-	17	CASSLDSGPWERNEQFF	TGTGCCAGCAGCTTAGACTCGGGTCCTTGGGAACGGAATGAGCAGTTCTTC
TRBV10-1	TRBJ2-7	-	few	14	CASSELGTPYEQYF	TGCGCCAGCAGTGAGTTAGGGACCCCCTACGAGCAGTACTTC
TRBV19	TRBJ2-7	TRBD2	-	18	CASSIRGGGLAGVYEQYF	TGTGCCAGTAGTATAAGGGGGGGCGGACTAGCGGGAGTCTACGAGCAGTACTTC
TRBV14	TRBJ2-3	TRBD2	-	18	CASSLSRLTSGGTDTQYF	TGTGCCAGCAGCCTAAGCAGATTGACTAGCGGGGGCACAGATACGCAGTATTTT
TRBV6-1	TRBJ1-2	-	many	14	CASSEPPPIGGYTF	TGTGCCAGCAGTGAACCCCCGCCAATCGGTGGCTACACCTTC
TRBV11-1	TRBJ1-1	-	-	16	CASSLAVPTGTTEAFF	TGTGCCAGCAGCTTAGCCGTGCCAACAGGGACCACTGAAGCTTTCTTT
TRBV6-1	TRBJ2-7	-	once	17	CASSALGRKVYTYEQYF	TGTGCCAGCAGTGCCCTCGGGCGGAAGGTTTACACCTACGAGCAGTACTTC
TRBV4-3	TRBJ2-5	TRBD2	-	18	CASSQEIQLAGGQETQYF	TGCGCCAGCAGCCAAGAGATACAGCTAGCGGGGGGACAAGAGACCCAGTACTTC
TRBV7-2	TRBJ2-2	TRBD1	-	15	CASSLDRGWSGELFF	TGTGCCAGCAGCTTAGACAGGGGTTGGAGCGGGGAGCTGTTTTTT
TRBV2	TRBJ2-2	TRBD1	-	15	CASSRDSQNTGELFF	TGTGCCAGCTCGAGGGACAGCCAGAACACCGGGGAGCTGTTTTTT
TRBV5-1	TRBJ2-1	TRBD2	-	15	CASSGGLAGGDEQFF	TGCGCCAGCAGCGGGGGACTAGCGGGAGGGGATGAGCAGTTCTTC
TRBV5-1	TRBJ2-1	TRBD2	-	16	CASSSLTSGRYNEQFF	TGCGCCAGCAGCTCACTGACTAGCGGGCGGTATAATGAGCAGTTCTTC
TRBV5-7	TRBJ2-3	-	-	15	CASSVRQAITDTQYF	TGTGCCAGCAGCGTTAGACAGGCGATCACAGATACGCAGTATTTT
TRBV2	TRBJ2-3	-	-	12	CASCYSTDTQYF	TGTGCCAGCTGTTATAGCACAGATACGCAGTATTTT
TRBV30	TRBJ2-7	-	-	13	CACQEGALYEQYF	TGTGCCTGCCAAGAAGGAGCCCTCTACGAGCAGTACTTC